This passage covers 23 T cell receptor beta chains from one sample sequenced in a study of regulatory T cells in long-lasting Graves disease. Both iRepertoire HTBI primers and Arm-PCR of CDR3 regions were used to build the TCR beta libraries. A single record per CDR3 protein comes from TCRdb applying MiXCR to the multiplex PCR reads. The sample lists roughly 300,000 distinct CDR3 sequences; around 20% were seen once. The time point denotes: persistent/refractory GD, antithyroid drugs over 5 years with positive TRAb. Researchers made the TCR library from RNA that was extracted from PBMCs. Sample: peripheral blood mononuclear cells (PBMCs), taken when the disease was refractory, from a patient treated with antithyroid drugs. The receptors were gathered from a female donor with Graves disease.

The table lists this clonotype with a few counts. The chain uses TRBV6-6 and TRBJ1-4; D not certain. The CDR3 has 18 residues. The V gene lost 2 bases and the J gene lost 5 bases, with 21 bases spanning the gap. The germline gives CDR1 MNHNY, CDR2 SVGAGI (reference sequence). The CDR3 reads CASSYDPSQGSINEKLFF. CDR3 coding DNA: TGTGCCAGCAGTTACGATCCTTCCCAAGGGTCGATCAATGAAAAACTGTTTTTT.

A remark on this clonotype: An end of the junction differs from the germline gene, which may be a read error. The CDR3 reads CASSLGGSEQLF. In DNA, the CDR3 is TGTGCCAGCAGCTTAGGGGGTTCCGAGCAGCTCTTC. The chain is built from TRBV7-9 and TRBJ2-1, with unresolved D. The CDR3 runs to 12 residues. Germline V gene data show CDR1 as SEHNR and CDR2 as FQNEAQ (reference sequence).

This clonotype has just a few counts. V is TRBV6-1 and J is TRBJ2-7, with D possibly TRBD1 on 5 matching bases. Germline CDR1 MNHNS, CDR2 SASEGT. The CDR3 length is 14 residues. With 5 bases removed from V and 7 bases from J, the gap between germline ends came to 18 bases. The CDR3 is CASSPIEQAREQYF. The CDR3 bases are TGTGCCAGCAGTCCCATCGAACAGGCTAGAGAGCAGTACTTC.

Regarding this clonotype: Germline and junction disagree at one end, which may indicate a read error. V is TRBV9 and J is TRBJ2-1; TRBD2 matches 8 bases. The V gene's germline CDR1 is SGDLS and CDR2 YYNGEE. CDR3 size: 14 residues. CDR3 DNA sequence: TGCGCCAGCAGTGGGGGACTAGATTACAATGAGCAGTTCTTC. It encodes CASSGGLDYNEQFF.

The V and J genes are TRBV10-3 and TRBJ2-5, with TRBD1 matching over 8 bases. CDR1 and CDR2 from the germline V gene are ENHRY and SYGVKD. Trimming cost V 10 bases and J 5 bases; bases outside gene matches: 15. CDR3 length equals 15 residues. The CDR3 reads CASAFQDRVRETQYF. CDR3 DNA sequence: TGTGCCAGCGCATTTCAGGACAGGGTGCGGGAGACCCAGTACTTC.

This clonotype has at least ten counts. This sequence joins TRBV29-1 and TRBJ1-2; D is unclear. The CDR3 is 14 residues long. V lost 0 bases to trimming and J lost 10 bases, with 18 bases between them. Germline V CDR1 and CDR2: SQVTM, ANQGSEA. The CDR3: CSVEDSPGPRIYTF. The CDR3 DNA reads TGCAGCGTTGAAGATTCGCCAGGACCTCGGATCTACACCTTC.

This clonotype was recorded a few times. J is TRBJ2-7 and V is TRBV14; 8 bases match TRBD1. CDR1 SGHDN and CDR2 FVKESK come from the germline V gene. With V trimmed by 1 base and J by 6 bases, 14 bases remained unmatched. The CDR3 consists of 17 residues. CDR3 DNA: TGTGCCAGCAGCCAAGGGGGACAGGCGGAACTCCAGCGCGAGCAGTACTTC. Translated: CASSQGGQAELQREQYF. The full variable domain, rest sourced from reference TRBV14 and TRBJ2-7, is EAGVTQFPSHSVIEKGQTVTLRCDPISGHDNLYWYRRVMGKEIKFLLHFVKESKQDESGMPNNRFLAERTGGTYSTLKVQPAELEDSGVYFCASSQGGQAELQREQYFGPGTRLTVT.

This clonotype was found many times. This chain joins TRBV28 and TRBJ2-1; TRBD2 might be the D (6 bases). This CDR3 spans 15 amino acids. The V gene lost 2 bases and the J gene lost 4 bases, with 12 bases spanning the gap. The germline V gene encodes CDR1 MDHEN and CDR2 SYDVKM. DNA of the CDR3: TGTGCCAGCAGTTTACCGGCGGGACCTTACAATGAGCAGTTCTTC. It codes for CASSLPAGPYNEQFF.

This clonotype turned up a few times. The genes are TRBV20-1 and TRBJ2-7; D may be TRBD2 (5 bases). The V gene's germline CDR1 is DFQATT and CDR2 SNEGSKA (reference sequence). V was shortened by 3 bases and J by 6 bases, with 18 bases between the two germline ends. This CDR3 contains 14 residues. CDR3 nucleotides: TGCAGTGCTAGGAATAAGGACGCGGAGGTCGAGCAGTACTTC. Its protein is CSARNKDAEVEQYF.

CDR3 sequence reads: CSARDHGTYRSYEQYF. The CDR3 DNA is TGCAGTGCTAGAGATCACGGGACTTACCGCTCCTACGAGCAGTACTTC. V and J are TRBV20-1 and TRBJ2-7; D possibly corresponds to TRBD2 (6 bases). Germline V CDR1 and CDR2: DFQATT, SNEGSKA (reference sequence). The CDR3 covers 16 residues. With 0 bases removed from V and 0 bases from J, the gap between germline ends came to 15 bases.

This clonotype was seen many times. The CDR3 protein is CASSLTGGSETQYF. Written as DNA, the CDR3 is TGTGCCAGCAGCTTGACGGGAGGGAGTGAGACCCAGTACTTC. The chain combines TRBV5-5 with TRBJ2-5, with 8 bases lining up with TRBD2. From germline, CDR1 is SGHKS and CDR2 YYEKEE (reference sequence). The CDR3 is 14 residues long. Losses at the gene ends were 1 base for V and 5 bases for J; bases not matched to a gene: 4.

This clonotype was counted only a few times. This chain uses TRBV28 with TRBJ2-7, with D maybe TRBD2 (5 bases). CDR3 length: 15 residues. Deletions cut 7 bases from V and 2 bases from J, with 18 bases between. Germline lookup yields CDR1 MDHEN and CDR2 SYDVKM. The CDR3 protein is CASTLPGRRAYEQYF. The CDR3 region has the DNA TGTGCCAGCACCTTGCCGGGGAGACGGGCCTACGAGCAGTACTTC.

There are many counts of this clonotype. The chain links TRBV6-5 to TRBJ2-5, with TRBD2 matching over 7 bases. J lost 7 bases, V lost 2 bases, and 10 bases had no gene match. This CDR3 contains 15 residues. CDR1 and CDR2 (germline): MNHEY, SVGAGI. CDR3 DNA: TGTGCCAGCAGTTACCTGGGACTACGTGATGGGACCCAGTACTTC. Translation gives CASSYLGLRDGTQYF.

The chain has TRBV6-1 and TRBJ1-5, with a weak D call TRBD1 (5 bases). V lost 7 bases and J lost 6, with 25 bases in between. Germline CDR1 is MNHNS and CDR2 is SASEGT. The CDR3 spans 17 residues. CDR3 in DNA: TGTGCCAGCACCCCCCGCCAGGCCATCTTGGGGACTCAGCCCCAGCATTTT. Its protein product is CASTPRQAILGTQPQHF.

The genes are TRBV4-2 and TRBJ2-2, with 13 bases fitting TRBD2. The V gene's germline CDR1 is LGHNA and CDR2 YNFKEQ. Unmatched junction bases numbered 13, after V lost 5 bases and J lost 10 bases. The CDR3 consists of 17 residues. The CDR3 DNA reads as TGTGCCAGCAGCAACGTCGGGACTAGCGGGAAAGAGGAGGAGCTGTTTTTT. Amino acids: CASSNVGTSGKEEELFF.

V gene TRBV29-1 combines with J gene TRBJ2-6; D not certain. The germline gives CDR1 SQVTM, CDR2 ANQGSEA. V lost 7 bases and J 0 bases, leaving 7 bases between the germline ends. The CDR3 loop spans 13 amino acids. The CDR3 DNA sequence: TGCAGCGGGCAGGTCTCTGGGGCCAACGTCCTGACTTTC. Translation gives CSGQVSGANVLTF.

CDR3 bases: TGTGCCAGCAGATGGGGGCTAGCGGGAGTGGTAGATACGCAGTATTTT. Its translation: CASRWGLAGVVDTQYF. This chain uses TRBV28 with TRBJ2-3; 10 positions agree with TRBD2. The CDR3 runs to 16 residues. Germline V gives CDR1 MDHEN, CDR2 SYDVKM. V shed 6 bases, J shed 5 bases, and the junction held 11 bases outside the gene matches.

Of note for this clonotype: One base away lies a much larger clone, so this may be a sequencing read error. The chain carries TRBV3-1 and TRBJ1-6, with 8 bases identical to TRBD1. The CDR3 consists of 19 residues. The germline gives CDR1 LGHDT, CDR2 YNNKEL (reference sequence). As DNA, the CDR3 is TGTGCCGGCAGCCAAGACGGGACAGGCGGGAGCTCCTATAATTCACCCCTCCACTTT. Amino acids: CAGSQDGTGGSSYNSPLHF.

The chain is built from TRBV5-4 and TRBJ1-2; D is perhaps TRBD1 (6 bases). V was trimmed by 0 bases and J by 8 bases, leaving 14 bases between them. The length of the CDR3 is 14 residues. The germline gives CDR1 SGHNT, CDR2 YYREEE (reference sequence). CDR3 bases: TGTGCCAGCAGCTTGGCCGGGGGGCGCGCCGGCTACACCTTC. This sequence encodes CASSLAGGRAGYTF.

This sequence joins TRBV4-1 and TRBJ1-3; 8 bases line up with TRBD1. In germline, CDR1 is MGHRA, CDR2 YSYEKL. This CDR3 comprises 21 residues. J lost 0 bases, V lost 0 bases, and 16 bases had no gene match. In nucleotides, the CDR3 is TGCGCCAGCAGCCAAGACCGAAAAGGGACAGGAGCCCTTAACTCTGGAAACACCATATATTTT. Translated, it gives CASSQDRKGTGALNSGNTIYF.

Only a few counts were recorded for this clonotype. This chain links TRBV6-2 or TRBV6-3 with TRBJ2-7, with 10 positions matching TRBD1. The V and J ends lost 10 bases and 1 base, in that order; junction bases with no gene match: 7. The CDR3 runs 14 residues. Looked up from germline, CDR1 is MNHEY and CDR2 is SVGEGT. CDR3 sequence (DNA): TGTGCCATCCAGGACAGGGGGAGGTCCTACGAGCAGTACTTC. Amino acids: CAIQDRGRSYEQYF.

The genes are TRBV25-1 and TRBJ2-5; 7 positions match TRBD2. The CDR3 runs 18 residues. Germline V gene data show CDR1 as MGHDK and CDR2 as SYGVNS. Losses at the gene ends were 2 bases for V and 1 base for J; bases not matched to a gene: 13. For the CDR3, the DNA is TGTGCCAGCAGTGAAGCTCCGGGGGGTAGCGCCTTCCAAGAGACCCAGTACTTC. As protein: CASSEAPGGSAFQETQYF.

This clonotype appeared many times. This chain joins TRBV12-3 or TRBV12-4 and TRBJ1-6; D possibly corresponds to TRBD1 (6 bases). The CDR3 has 14 amino acids. The V gene lost 7 bases and the J gene lost 3 bases, with 10 bases spanning the gap. CDR3 residues: CASKVDSYNSPLHF. CDR3 in DNA: TGTGCCAGCAAAGTGGACAGCTATAATTCACCCCTCCACTTT.